What follows are 7 T cell receptor beta chains derived from one specimen sequenced in a study of monozygotic twins with inflammatory bowel disease. Reanalyzing the 5' RACE reads, TCRdb keeps one entry per CDR3 protein, without DNA. The sample table sets out more than 300,000 distinct CDR3 sequences. Sample: blood. Receptors were obtained from a human donor with ulcerative colitis or Crohn's disease, or a healthy co-twin of an affected twin (not recorded which).

The chain uses TRBV5-1 and TRBJ2-1; TCRdb selects TRBD1, and the lack of DNA leaves this call unchecked. This CDR3 is built from 21 residues. The germline CDR1 and CDR2 sequences are SGHRS and YFSETQ. The CDR3 loop reads CASSLADRTAFGPVRYNEQFF.

The rearrangement uses TRBV14 and TRBJ2-7; lacking DNA, the TRBD2 call made by TCRdb goes unchecked. Germline V gene lookup returns CDR1 SGHDN and CDR2 FVKESK. The CDR3 loop spans 15 amino acids. CDR3 loop: CASSREEALPYEQYF.

The chain uses TRBV19 and TRBJ2-1; TCRdb returns TRBD2, unconfirmable since there is no DNA. CDR1 LNHDA and CDR2 SQIVND come from the germline V gene (reference sequence). The CDR3 is 15 amino acids. The CDR3 here is CASSPSAAYYNEQFF.

The chain uses TRBV5-5 and TRBJ1-1. The CDR3 is 13 residues long. CDR1 and CDR2 (germline): SGHKS, YYEKEE (reference sequence). The CDR3 sequence is CASSWGLNTEAFF.

V gene TRBV11-1 combines with J gene TRBJ1-2; the D call from TCRdb, TRBD1, cannot be confirmed without DNA. CDR3 length: 18 residues. Looked up from germline, CDR1 is SGHAT and CDR2 is FQDESV (reference sequence). CDR3 amino acids: CASSFQNTGQGAYYGYTF.

J is TRBJ2-3 and V is TRBV20-1; there is no DNA to check the TCRdb D call of TRBD2. CDR1 and CDR2 from the germline V gene are DFQATT and SNEGSKA (reference sequence). This CDR3 is built from 15 residues. The CDR3 loop is CSASGGAGGTDTQYF.

The chain has TRBV7-2 and TRBJ2-3; the D gene TCRdb calls, TRBD2, cannot be checked with no DNA. Germline CDR1 reads SGHTA; CDR2 reads FQGNSA. This CDR3 contains 14 residues. This chain's CDR3 is CASSRTRNTDTQYF. Combining the CDR3 with reference TRBV7-2 and TRBJ2-3 gives the whole variable domain GAGVSQSPSNKVTEKGKDVELRCDPISGHTALYWYRQSLGQGLEFLIYFQGNSAPDKSGLPSDRFSAERTGGSVSTLTIQRTQQEDSAVYLCASSRTRNTDTQYFGPGTRLTVL.